Below, 26 T cell receptor beta chains from the same sample are listed, as sequenced in a study of naive and memory T cell subsets (dated by TCRdb to 2015 to 2018). The library was obtained by UMI-ligation and nested PCR. Instrument used: Illumina MiSeq. To cover both TRBC1 and TRBC2, the beta constant-region primer consisted of an equimolar mix of two oligonucleotides. Four rounds of PCR, combining the SP2 primer with nested alpha and beta constant-region primers, were used to amplify the ligated cDNA. The public reads were reprocessed in TCRdb via fastp at Q25 and MiXCR, keeping in-frame beta chains. CDR3 protein sequences are deduplicated, and each keeps its most common genes and DNA. The sample table contains 6,500 to 9,500 distinct CDR3 sequences; only one count was recorded for roughly 30% of them. Clones ranked in the top ten supply roughly 60% of the sample. What was sequenced was CD8+ TEMRA cells from blood. Explained via the paper, the cell subset or site label denotes: effector memory re-expressing CD45RA, CD45RA+ CD27-. The receptors originated from a human donor in good health.

This sequence joins TRBV4-2 and TRBJ2-7; D tentatively reads TRBD1 or TRBD2 (5 bases each). The CDR3 length is 15 residues. Trimming cost V 1 base and J 5 bases, with 15 bases left between them. From germline, CDR1 is LGHNA and CDR2 YNFKEQ. The CDR3 spells CASSQGDGVVHEQYF. In DNA form, the CDR3 reads TGTGCCAGCAGCCAAGGGGACGGGGTTGTGCACGAGCAGTACTTC.

By proportion, this clonotype is medium-sized. The chain links TRBV20-1 to TRBJ1-2; D remains ambiguous. CDR1 DFQATT and CDR2 SNEGSKA come from the germline V gene (reference sequence). The V gene lost 0 bases and the J gene lost 6 bases, with 11 bases spanning the gap. CDR3 length: 13 amino acids. The CDR3 DNA follows: TGCAGTGCTAGAGATAGTCCCGGGAATGGCTACACCTTC. Amino acid sequence: CSARDSPGNGYTF.

This sequence joins TRBV12-3 or TRBV12-4 and TRBJ1-1, with no clear D. The CDR3 runs 12 residues. Trimming cost V 4 bases and J 3 bases, with 6 bases left between them. The CDR3 spells CASSSQDTEAFF. CDR3 coding DNA: TGTGCCAGCAGTTCGCAGGACACTGAAGCTTTCTTT.

The chain couples TRBV5-1 to TRBJ2-1; the D gene is possibly TRBD1 (6 bases). Per germline, CDR1 SGHRS and CDR2 YFSETQ. V lost 2 bases and J lost 9, with 6 bases in between. The CDR3 extends over 11 amino acids. The CDR3 DNA reads as TGCGCCAGCAGCTTAGGGGGTGAGCAGTTCTTC. Residues: CASSLGGEQFF.

V is TRBV6-6 and J is TRBJ2-1, with a weak D call TRBD2 (5 bases). Trimming took off 0 bases at V and 0 bases at J, with 9 bases between the two ends. Germline assignment: CDR1 MNHNY and CDR2 SVGAGI (reference sequence). CDR3 length: 16 amino acids. The CDR3 region has the DNA TGTGCCAGCAGTTACTCGTCTAGCATCTCCTACAATGAGCAGTTCTTC. It is translated as CASSYSSSISYNEQFF.

This chain connects TRBV6-1 to TRBJ2-7; 8 positions match TRBD1. The V segment lost 9 bases and the J segment 4 bases; nucleotides outside the gene matches: 17. There are 16 residues in the CDR3. Per the germline V gene, CDR1 is MNHNS and CDR2 is SASEGT. DNA for the CDR3: TGTGCCAGTGAAGTCCGGGCAGGGGGCGGAGGTTACGAGCAGTACTTC. Encoded protein: CASEVRAGGGGYEQYF.

This clonotype was seen at least ten times. V is TRBV12-3 or TRBV12-4 and J is TRBJ1-5, with D maybe TRBD1 (5 bases). Trimming took off 6 bases at V and 7 bases at J, with 16 bases between the two ends. This CDR3 has 14 amino acids. The CDR3 DNA follows: TGTGCCAGCAGAGGCCAGGGTCCAAAACAGCCCCAGCATTTT. Translating gives CASRGQGPKQPQHF.

The V call is TRBV7-9, the J call TRBJ1-2; 7 bases line up with TRBD1. Germline CDR1 is SEHNR and CDR2 is FQNEAQ (reference sequence). The CDR3 spans 16 residues. V shed 4 bases and J 4 bases; nucleotides not matched to a gene: 12. The CDR3 DNA follows: TGTGCCAGCAGCTCAGGGGGGCAGACCAAGGGCTATGGCTACACCTTC. This codes for CASSSGGQTKGYGYTF.

By frequency in the sample, this clonotype is medium-sized. Possible read error: a much larger clone is one base away. J is TRBJ2-3 and V is TRBV20-1, with TRBD2 as a possible D gene (5 bases). V was shortened by 4 bases and J by 1 base, with 9 bases between the two germline ends. This CDR3 is 13 amino acids long. Germline CDR1 and CDR2: DFQATT and SNEGSKA (reference sequence). The CDR3 sequence is CSAKSGCTDTQYF. CDR3 in DNA: TGCAGTGCTAAATCGGGGTGCACAGATACGCAGTATTTT.

The V call is TRBV4-3, the J call TRBJ1-1; D uncertain. Germline V gene lookup returns CDR1 LGHNA and CDR2 YSLEER. The V gene lost 2 bases and the J gene lost 5 bases, with 9 bases spanning the gap. The CDR3 runs to 13 residues. CDR3 region: CASSQTAGTEAFF. In DNA, the CDR3 is TGCGCCAGCAGCCAAACAGCTGGGACTGAAGCTTTCTTT.

The chain employs TRBV29-1 and TRBJ2-7; D ambiguous. Germline V gene data show CDR1 as SQVTM and CDR2 as ANQGSEA. With 4 bases removed from V and 2 bases from J, the gap between germline ends came to 9 bases. This CDR3 has 12 residues. In DNA, the CDR3 is TGCAGCGTTGTGGGTGACACCTACGAGCAGTACTTC. It is translated as CSVVGDTYEQYF.

With regard to this clonotype: A junction boundary mismatches the germline segment, possibly from a read error. The chain couples TRBV5-4 to TRBJ2-2; either TRBD1 or TRBD2 may supply D (5 bases each). The CDR3 sequence is 12 residues long. The germline V gene encodes CDR1 SGHNT and CDR2 YYREEE (reference sequence). The CDR3 region has the DNA TGTGCCAGCAGCTGGTCCGCTGGGGGGCTGTTTTTT. Its protein product is CASSWSAGGLFF.

Only a few counts were recorded for this clonotype. V usage is TRBV6-2 or TRBV6-3 and J usage is TRBJ2-1, with 7 bases fitting TRBD2. V dropped 5 bases and J dropped 4; count of bases not matched to a gene: 8. Germline V gives CDR1 MNHEY, CDR2 SVGEGT. The CDR3 has 15 amino acids. The CDR3, as DNA: TGTGCCAGCAGTCCCTTGGAGCGGGGATACAATGAGCAGTTCTTC. Translated, it gives CASSPLERGYNEQFF.

This chain connects TRBV9 to TRBJ2-3; no firm D call. CDR3 length: 15 amino acids. V lost 4 bases, J lost 2 bases, and 14 bases lay in between. Germline-derived CDR1 and CDR2 are SGDLS and YYNGEE. The CDR3, as DNA: TGTGCCAGCAGCACGAGTGGCAGGTACACAGATACGCAGTATTTT. Translation gives CASSTSGRYTDTQYF.

This chain joins TRBV7-9 and TRBJ2-7, with D perhaps matching TRBD2 (5 bases). The CDR3 has 13 residues. Germline assignment: CDR1 SEHNR and CDR2 FQNEAQ (reference sequence). V was pared by 6 bases and J by 4 bases, with 13 bases between. This CDR3 reads CASRRLLSYEQYF. In nucleotides, the CDR3 is TGTGCCAGCAGGCGACTACTGTCGTACGAGCAGTACTTC.

The V and J genes are TRBV30 and TRBJ2-1; D gene uncertain. Germline CDR1 GTSNPN, CDR2 SVGIG (reference sequence). The CDR3 consists of 10 residues. V was cut by 5 bases and J by 8 bases, with 7 bases left in between. CDR3 nucleotide sequence: TGTGCCTGGGGTCACGATGAGCAGTTCTTC. This gives the protein CAWGHDEQFF.

Within the sample, this clonotype is medium-sized. The chain has TRBV20-1 and TRBJ2-1; 8 bases match TRBD2. The CDR3 consists of 14 residues. Per germline, CDR1 DFQATT and CDR2 SNEGSKA (reference sequence). V trimming: 7 bases; J trimming: 2 bases; junction bases outside the gene matches: 7. The CDR3: CSGSGAGAYNEQFF. For the CDR3, the DNA is TGCAGTGGTAGCGGGGCAGGGGCCTACAATGAGCAGTTCTTC.

The rearrangement joins TRBV7-8 to TRBJ1-1, with D maybe TRBD1 (6 bases). CDR1 is SGHVS and CDR2 is FQNEAQ in the germline V gene. V was shortened by 5 bases and J by 2 bases, with 12 bases between the two germline ends. This CDR3 region has 14 residues. The CDR3 DNA follows: TGTGCCAGCAGCCCCGGGACATTTAACACTGAAGCTTTCTTT. It yields the protein CASSPGTFNTEAFF.

This chain joins TRBV20-1 and TRBJ1-1; D perhaps matches TRBD1 (6 bases). CDR3 size: 14 residues. The germline CDR1 and CDR2 sequences are DFQATT and SNEGSKA (reference sequence). Trimming took off 0 bases at V and 3 bases at J, with 11 bases between the two ends. The CDR3 reads CSARDGGLHTEAFF. The CDR3 nucleotides are TGCAGTGCTAGAGATGGGGGGCTGCACACTGAAGCTTTCTTT.

The V gene is TRBV21-1, the J gene TRBJ2-2; the D call TRBD1 from the table was never checked on the DNA. TRBV21-1 is termed a pseudogene. This CDR3 region has 13 residues. For the CDR3, the DNA is TGTGCCAGCAGCAACCCCCGTACCGGGGAGCTGTTTTTT. It translates to CASSNPRTGELFF.

This clonotype was counted between two and nine times. The chain carries TRBV12-3 or TRBV12-4 and TRBJ2-7; D uncertain. Trimming stripped 3 bases from V and 2 bases from J, with 8 bases between. This CDR3 region has 13 residues. The CDR3, as DNA: TGTGCCAGCAGTTTTGGGTTCCCCTACGAGCAGTACTTC. Translation: CASSFGFPYEQYF.

Sample share makes this clonotype medium-sized. The chain is built from TRBV7-9 and TRBJ1-2; 7 bases are a match to TRBD1. J gave up 3 bases and V 3 bases, and 4 bases lay outside the gene matches. Germline V CDR1 and CDR2: SEHNR, FQNEAQ (reference sequence). The CDR3 spans 14 residues. CDR3 region: CASSFPTGYYGYTF. DNA of the CDR3: TGTGCCAGCAGCTTCCCGACAGGGTACTATGGCTACACCTTC. Together with reference TRBV7-9 and TRBJ1-2, the CDR3 gives the full variable domain: DTGVSQNPRHKITKRGQNVTFRCDPISEHNRLYWYRQTLGQGPEFLTYFQNEAQLEKSRLLSDRFSAERPKGSFSTLEIQRTEQGDSAMYLCASSFPTGYYGYTFGSGTRLTVV.

A few counts support this clonotype. The J gene is TRBJ2-1, the V gene TRBV7-9; 13 bases align to TRBD2. The CDR3 has 17 residues. Trimming cost V 4 bases and J 8 bases; bases outside gene matches: 11. CDR1 and CDR2 from the germline V gene are SEHNR and FQNEAQ (reference sequence). The CDR3 region has the DNA TGTGCCAGCAGCTCCCGGGGACTAGCGGGAATGGTCCATGAGCAGTTCTTC. This translates into CASSSRGLAGMVHEQFF.

This clonotype was picked up a small number of times. The chain links TRBV10-3 to TRBJ2-7; 9 nucleotides match TRBD2. With V trimmed by 6 bases and J by 1 base, 7 bases remained unmatched. CDR3 length: 15 residues. Germline V CDR1 and CDR2: ENHRY, SYGVKD. CDR3 region: CAISPSGLASYEQYF. The CDR3, as DNA: TGTGCCATCAGCCCCTCGGGACTAGCTTCCTACGAGCAGTACTTC.

This chain uses TRBV10-3 with TRBJ1-1; the D gene is possibly TRBD1 (5 bases). The CDR3 has 14 residues. The V gene's germline CDR1 is ENHRY and CDR2 SYGVKD. V was cut by 3 bases and J by 4 bases, with 12 bases left in between. The DNA for the CDR3 is TGTGCCATCAGTGATAACCCGGGGGGCACTGAAGCTTTCTTT. It yields the protein CAISDNPGGTEAFF.

Within the sample, this clonotype is medium-sized (0.01 to 0.1%). This chain links TRBV28 with TRBJ2-7; D might be TRBD1 (6 bases). The ends were cut back, 6 bases at V and 2 bases at J, with 14 bases in the middle. The CDR3 covers 14 residues. Germline V lookup: CDR1 MDHEN, CDR2 SYDVKM. CDR3 DNA: TGTGCCAGCAGCCTCAGCACAGGGACCTACGAGCAGTACTTC. Translating it yields CASSLSTGTYEQYF.